The following is a T cell receptor beta chain sequence with its context. This clonotype has only a few counts. Its antigen is currently not known. This clone may be a read error of a much larger clone one base away. The sample belongs to a study of blood T cells in healthy people across ages (dated by TCRdb to between 2014 and 2017). Concerning the study at large: Template switching captured roughly one uniquely barcoded TCR beta cDNA molecule per two T cells in model experiments. To track age-related changes in TCR beta repertoire diversity, the study relied on deep sequencing normalized with unique cDNA molecular identifiers. The donors were divided into four age groups: young (average approximately 17 years), middle-aged (approximately 39), aged (approximately 62) and long-lived (roughly 86). To avoid experimental bias, donors of different ages were randomly spread across the sequencing lanes. The study analyzed two additional independent replicas of 1 million unique cDNA reads from the same blood draw for two donors, one aged 18 to 30 and one aged 80 or older.

Preparation of the library involved 5' RACE. The instrument given in TCRdb is Illumina HiSeq 2500. A second PCR of roughly 6 to 11 cycles was performed with a sample-barcoded 5' primer and a J-beta primer mix. A unique molecular identifier was introduced onto each TCR beta cDNA molecule by a template-switch 5' adaptor carrying 12 random nucleotides. At least 2.5 million CDR3-containing paired-end reads were obtained from each sample. First-strand cDNA was synthesized from all RNA with the Mint cDNA synthesis kit, primed by a TRBC-specific oligonucleotide. After uracil-DNA glycosylase treatment, a first 18-cycle PCR used universal primers M1SS and BC2_uni_R on all cDNA. Under the source paper's analysis protocol: For normalization, 1 million high-quality reads, each with a distinct molecular identifier, were randomly selected from each sample. Instead of being binned into consensus sequences, reads with shared molecular identifiers were discarded. CDR3 identification, clonotype clustering and error correction used MiTCR with a Q25 quality threshold and the strictest error-elimination algorithm. A nonparametric unseen species model using Euler transformation provided a lower-bound estimate of total TCR beta diversity. TCRdb reanalyzed the raw reads on its own, using fastp at Q25 for trimming and MiXCR for clone calling, and kept in-frame beta chains. Each CDR3 protein gets just one entry, which takes the most common genes and DNA from the rows behind it. TCRdb, not the original authors, processed these V and J calls. The sample includes roughly 1.5 million distinct CDR3 sequences, with roughly two fifths observed a single time. The ten top clones hold roughly 3.7% of the sample.

The investigation overall reported the following: Because profiling used bulk unsorted PBMCs, naive and antigen-experienced compartments could not be compared conclusively. Observed TCR beta diversity correlated strongly with the percentage of naive T cells measured by flow cytometry. The long-lived group showed more naive CD4+ T cells, fewer expanded clones and increased TCR diversity than the aged group, suggesting age selection. Estimates of total diversity based on one million sequenced T cells were considered lower bounds and underestimates. Observed TCR beta diversity per million T cells fell roughly linearly with age, and a significant reduction was already apparent by age around 40. Because donor CMV infection status was unknown, age-related changes in expanded clonotypes were potentially confounded.

The approximately 39 donors, aged roughly 6 to 100 years, were systemically healthy Caucasian individuals from Russia. Around 10 milliliters of peripheral blood were collected from each donor into EDTA-treated Vacutainer tubes. Ficoll-Paque density-gradient centrifugation was used to isolate PBMCs, with at least 6.5 million per sample. Trizol reagent was used to extract total RNA from PBMCs, with at least 6 micrograms per sample. For every donor, an aliquot of PBMCs went through flow cytometry to measure the percentages of naive CD45RAhigh/CD27high T cells. This receptor was identified in a woman in her late teens or twenties in good health. The material sequenced was blood.

The nucleotide sequence is TGTGCCAGCGGCCAAGGAGATACGCAGTATTTT. Its protein reads: CASGQGDTQYF. The chain is assembled from TRBV7-3 and TRBJ2-3, with no reliable assignment of the D segment. The trim is 8 bases for V and 5 bases for J, with a gap of 8 bases between the germline ends. The germline V gene supplies CDR1 SGHTA and CDR2 FQGTGA. Reading from cysteine to phenylalanine, the CDR3 counts 11 amino acids. The DNA shown is the 33-base CDR3, in frame from base 1.